These T cell receptor beta chains were read from a single sample in a study of blood T cell repertoires in COVID-19. The protocol was immunoSEQ multiplex PCR, while the TCRdb copy is restricted to in-frame clones and leaves out a portion. This table holds about 210,000 clones, approximately 80% found once. Sequenced sample: PBMCs or T cells enriched from blood (not recorded which). The source of these receptors is a man aged 30 to 45 with acute COVID-19. CDR3s include the opening cysteine and the closing phenylalanine or tryptophan. Each record gives: CDR3 protein, CDR3 DNA, J gene, D gene, clone size, V gene. A D gene is named only where the DNA matches it firmly. Size is omitted from some rows. Given values are once, few, many or a class for expanded clones.

cdr3_aa: CASSFAPGVSNQPQHF
cdr3_nt: TGTGCCAGCAGCTTCGCCCCAGGGGTTAGCAATCAGCCCCAGCATTTT
j_call: TRBJ1-5
d_call: .
clone_size: once
v_call: TRBV11-2

cdr3_aa: CASSYLDREAFF
cdr3_nt: TGTGCCAGCAGCTACCTAGACAGGGAAGCTTTCTTT
j_call: TRBJ1-1
d_call: .
clone_size: .
v_call: TRBV5-4

cdr3_aa: CAWSAESSYNSPLHF
cdr3_nt: TGTGCCTGGAGTGCCGAGAGCTCCTATAATTCACCCCTCCACTTT
j_call: TRBJ1-6
d_call: .
clone_size: .
v_call: TRBV30

cdr3_aa: CASSLGISGGAADTQYF
cdr3_nt: TGTGCCAGCAGCTTAGGGATTAGCGGGGGGGCCGCAGATACGCAGTATTTT
j_call: TRBJ2-3
d_call: TRBD2
clone_size: .
v_call: TRBV11-2

cdr3_aa: CASSVAETIRNLHF
cdr3_nt: TGTGCCAGCAGCGTCGCCGAAACAATTCGTAACCTCCACTTT
j_call: TRBJ1-6
d_call: .
clone_size: few
v_call: TRBV5-6

cdr3_aa: CASSQYNTAVSSYNSPLHF
cdr3_nt: TGCGCCAGCAGCCAATATAATACGGCGGTCAGCTCCTATAATTCACCCCTCCACTTT
j_call: TRBJ1-6
d_call: .
clone_size: once
v_call: TRBV4-1

cdr3_aa: CSVETLARRPGELFF
cdr3_nt: TGCAGCGTTGAAACGCTAGCGAGGCGGCCCGGGGAGCTGTTTTTT
j_call: TRBJ2-2
d_call: .
clone_size: .
v_call: TRBV29-1

cdr3_aa: CASSAPGQGASSPLHF
cdr3_nt: TGTGCCAGCAGCGCCCCTGGACAGGGGGCCAGTTCACCCCTCCACTTT
j_call: TRBJ1-6
d_call: TRBD1
clone_size: .
v_call: TRBV9

cdr3_aa: CASSSRGLTKETQYF
cdr3_nt: TGTGCCAGCAGCTCCCGGGGACTCACCAAAGAGACCCAGTACTTC
j_call: TRBJ2-5
d_call: .
clone_size: .
v_call: TRBV5-4

cdr3_aa: CASSQEAGVFTAIYF
cdr3_nt: TGTGCCAGCAGCCAAGAAGCAGGGGTTTTTACAGCCATATATTTT
j_call: TRBJ1-3
d_call: .
clone_size: .
v_call: TRBV14

cdr3_aa: CASRASSGTSNEQYF
cdr3_nt: TGTGCCAGCAGGGCATCTTCCGGGACAAGCAACGAGCAGTACTTC
j_call: TRBJ2-7
d_call: .
clone_size: .
v_call: TRBV27

cdr3_aa: CASSSGGTGETQYF
cdr3_nt: TGTGCCAGCAGTTCAGGGGGCACCGGGGAGACCCAGTACTTC
j_call: TRBJ2-5
d_call: TRBD1
clone_size: .
v_call: TRBV6-6

cdr3_aa: CASTKGDTEAFF
cdr3_nt: TGTGCCAGCACCAAGGGGGACACTGAAGCTTTCTTT
j_call: TRBJ1-1
d_call: .
clone_size: once
v_call: TRBV6-6

cdr3_aa: CASSLGLAGEGETQYF
cdr3_nt: TGTGCCAGCAGCCTGGGACTAGCGGGGGAGGGAGAGACCCAGTACTTC
j_call: TRBJ2-5
d_call: TRBD2
clone_size: .
v_call: TRBV3-1/TRBV3-2

cdr3_aa: CASSARNTGELFF
cdr3_nt: TGTGCCAGCAGCGCCAGGAACACCGGGGAGCTGTTTTTT
j_call: TRBJ2-2
d_call: .
clone_size: .
v_call: TRBV9

cdr3_aa: CASSPLLTGRYNEQFF
cdr3_nt: TGTGCCAGCTCCCCACTGTTGACAGGGAGATACAATGAGCAGTTCTTC
j_call: TRBJ2-1
d_call: TRBD1
clone_size: .
v_call: TRBV18

cdr3_aa: CASSFPDTGELFF
cdr3_nt: TGTGCCAGCAGCTTTCCGGACACCGGGGAGCTGTTTTTT
j_call: TRBJ2-2
d_call: .
clone_size: .
v_call: TRBV11-2

cdr3_aa: CASSDWDSNIEAFF
cdr3_nt: TGTGCCAGCAGTGATTGGGACAGCAATATTGAAGCTTTCTTT
j_call: TRBJ1-1
d_call: TRBD1
clone_size: .
v_call: TRBV2

cdr3_aa: CASRVDKTVGGYTF
cdr3_nt: TGTGCCAGCAGGGTGGACAAAACGGTGGGGGGCTACACCTTC
j_call: TRBJ1-2
d_call: .
clone_size: few
v_call: TRBV5-4

cdr3_aa: CASSPPVGSEAFF
cdr3_nt: TGTGCCAGCTCACCACCGGTGGGCTCTGAAGCTTTCTTT
j_call: TRBJ1-1
d_call: .
clone_size: .
v_call: TRBV18

cdr3_aa: CASSYRGSRELFF
cdr3_nt: TGTGCCAGCAGTTATAGGGGGAGCCGGGAGCTGTTTTTT
j_call: TRBJ2-2
d_call: .
clone_size: .
v_call: TRBV6-2/TRBV6-3

cdr3_aa: CASSRSGPYSPLHF
cdr3_nt: TGTGCCAGCAGCCGTTCAGGGCCATATTCACCCCTCCACTTT
j_call: TRBJ1-6
d_call: .
clone_size: .
v_call: TRBV7-9

cdr3_aa: CASSSATNEKLFF
cdr3_nt: TGTGCCAGCAGCTCTGCAACTAATGAAAAACTGTTTTTT
j_call: TRBJ1-4
d_call: .
clone_size: .
v_call: TRBV12-3/TRBV12-4

cdr3_aa: CASSEASGRAQPQHF
cdr3_nt: TGTGCCAGCAGTGAAGCGTCCGGCAGGGCTCAGCCCCAGCATTTT
j_call: TRBJ1-5
d_call: .
clone_size: few
v_call: TRBV6-1

cdr3_aa: CASSVGGGEVVGYTF
cdr3_nt: TGTGCCAGCAGCGTAGGAGGGGGCGAAGTTGTGGGCTACACCTTC
j_call: TRBJ1-2
d_call: TRBD1
clone_size: .
v_call: TRBV9

cdr3_aa: CASTALGGQNYGYTF
cdr3_nt: TGTGCCAGCACCGCCCTGGGCGGGCAAAACTATGGCTACACCTTC
j_call: TRBJ1-2
d_call: .
clone_size: .
v_call: TRBV6-5

cdr3_aa: CAGGLAGEETQYF
cdr3_nt: TGTGCCGGGGGACTAGCGGGGGAAGAGACCCAGTACTTC
j_call: TRBJ2-5
d_call: TRBD2
clone_size: .
v_call: TRBV3-1/TRBV3-2

cdr3_aa: CASSPSGTGTEAFF
cdr3_nt: TGCGCCAGCAGTCCTTCGGGAACTGGCACTGAAGCTTTCTTT
j_call: TRBJ1-1
d_call: .
clone_size: .
v_call: TRBV10-1

cdr3_aa: CASSPGQGYEQYF
cdr3_nt: TGTGCCAGCAGTCCAGGACAGGGCTACGAGCAGTACTTC
j_call: TRBJ2-7
d_call: TRBD1
clone_size: .
v_call: TRBV27

cdr3_aa: CASSFWEAKETQYF
cdr3_nt: TGTGCCAGCAGCTTCTGGGAGGCCAAAGAGACCCAGTACTTC
j_call: TRBJ2-5
d_call: .
clone_size: .
v_call: TRBV5-6

cdr3_aa: CASSFGRRGQGGTQYF
cdr3_nt: TGTGCCAGCAGCTTTGGAAGGCGAGGACAGGGGGGGACCCAGTACTTC
j_call: TRBJ2-5
d_call: TRBD1
clone_size: .
v_call: TRBV11-2

cdr3_aa: CASSQPAGGHGYTF
cdr3_nt: TGTGCCAGCTCCCAACCGGCAGGGGGGCATGGCTACACCTTC
j_call: TRBJ1-2
d_call: TRBD1
clone_size: .
v_call: TRBV18

cdr3_aa: CASSLASGGIETQYF
cdr3_nt: TGCGCCAGCAGCTTGGCTAGCGGGGGTATTGAGACCCAGTACTTC
j_call: TRBJ2-5
d_call: TRBD2
clone_size: .
v_call: TRBV5-1

cdr3_aa: CASSPGTGGKNEQYF
cdr3_nt: TGTGCCAGCAGCCCGGGGACAGGGGGAAAAAACGAGCAGTACTTC
j_call: TRBJ2-7
d_call: TRBD1
clone_size: once
v_call: TRBV5-4

cdr3_aa: CASSFGTGNSPLHF
cdr3_nt: TGTGCCAGCAGCTTCGGGACAGGGAATTCACCCCTCCACTTT
j_call: TRBJ1-6
d_call: TRBD1
clone_size: few
v_call: TRBV7-9

cdr3_aa: CASSEVGSPNYGYTF
cdr3_nt: TGTGCCAGCAGTGAAGTCGGGAGCCCCAACTATGGCTACACCTTC
j_call: TRBJ1-2
d_call: .
clone_size: .
v_call: TRBV6-1

cdr3_aa: CASRGPSGELNEQFF
cdr3_nt: TGTGCCAGCAGAGGCCCTAGCGGGGAGCTCAATGAGCAGTTCTTC
j_call: TRBJ2-1
d_call: TRBD2
clone_size: .
v_call: TRBV9

cdr3_aa: CASSLEVGLGETQYF
cdr3_nt: TGTGCCAGCAGTTTGGAGGTAGGCCTCGGCGAGACCCAGTACTTC
j_call: TRBJ2-5
d_call: .
clone_size: .
v_call: TRBV28

cdr3_aa: CASSPDRQTGELFF
cdr3_nt: TGTGCCAGTAGTCCCGATAGACAGACCGGGGAGCTGTTTTTT
j_call: TRBJ2-2
d_call: .
clone_size: .
v_call: TRBV19

cdr3_aa: CSVGTVIDYGYTF
cdr3_nt: TGCAGCGTGGGGACAGTCATTGACTATGGCTACACCTTC
j_call: TRBJ1-2
d_call: TRBD1
clone_size: .
v_call: TRBV29-1

cdr3_aa: CASSFQGGRLTGELFF
cdr3_nt: TGTGCCAGCAGCTTCCAGGGTGGGAGGTTAACCGGGGAGCTGTTTTTT
j_call: TRBJ2-2
d_call: .
clone_size: few
v_call: TRBV7-3

cdr3_aa: CASGGQGKNEKLFF
cdr3_nt: TGTGCCAGTGGAGGACAGGGGAAAAATGAAAAACTGTTTTTT
j_call: TRBJ1-4
d_call: TRBD1
clone_size: .
v_call: TRBV19

cdr3_aa: CASSPGESYNSPLHF
cdr3_nt: TGCGCCAGCAGCCCAGGGGAATCCTATAATTCACCCCTCCACTTT
j_call: TRBJ1-6
d_call: .
clone_size: .
v_call: TRBV4-1

cdr3_aa: CASSDRSGGAYNSPLHF
cdr3_nt: TGTGCCAGCAGTGATCGGTCAGGGGGCGCCTATAATTCACCCCTCCACTTT
j_call: TRBJ1-6
d_call: TRBD1
clone_size: once
v_call: TRBV25-1

cdr3_aa: CATSRDSTSYEQYF
cdr3_nt: TGTGCCACCAGCAGAGACAGTACCTCCTACGAGCAGTACTTC
j_call: TRBJ2-7
d_call: .
clone_size: .
v_call: TRBV15